This TCR beta chain originates from a study of cytomegalovirus exposure and HLA in healthy donors. Study results and caveats: In terms of immune exposure information, only CMV serostatus was available. The productive fraction for most TCR beta V segments was about 87% or about 30% in an earlier analysis. The study recorded 160 or so TCR beta chains that were cytomegalovirus-associated.

60 Vbeta and 13 Jbeta primers were used in PCR. Per the authors' pipeline: It was a later analysis that counted roughly 80 million unique TCR beta chains, of which some 12 million were shared. The data were produced by immunoSEQ multiplex PCR, yet TCRdb's version contains in-frame clones alone and is incomplete. The DNA was the basis for D and trimming; V, J and clone size are from that table. Among fewer than 150,000 clones listed, just under 80% were seen once. As regards this clone: The antigen remains unidentified.

V was pared by 6 bases and J by 6 bases, with 6 bases of the junction left unmatched. This CDR3 spans 14 amino acids. The germline V gene has CDR1 MNHNS and CDR2 SASEGT. Sequencing used PBMCs. The V gene is TRBV6-1, the J gene TRBJ1-5, with 9 bases matching TRBD1. The TCR originated in a man between 25 and 39 years old in good health and CMV-seronegative. The chain's CDR3 is CASRGTGQIQPQHF. As DNA, the CDR3 is TGTGCCAGCAGGGGGACAGGGCAGATTCAGCCCCAGCATTTT.